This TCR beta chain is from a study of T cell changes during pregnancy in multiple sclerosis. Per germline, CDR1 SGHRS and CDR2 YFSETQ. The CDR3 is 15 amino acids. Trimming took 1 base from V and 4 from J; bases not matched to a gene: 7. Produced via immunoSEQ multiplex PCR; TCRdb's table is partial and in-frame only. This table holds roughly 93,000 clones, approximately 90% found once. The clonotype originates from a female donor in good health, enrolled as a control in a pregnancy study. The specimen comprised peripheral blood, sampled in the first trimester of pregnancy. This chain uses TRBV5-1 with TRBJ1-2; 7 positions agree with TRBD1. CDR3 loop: CASSLQDRSIYGYTF. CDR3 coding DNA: TGCGCCAGCAGCTTGCAGGACAGGTCTATCTATGGCTACACCTTC.